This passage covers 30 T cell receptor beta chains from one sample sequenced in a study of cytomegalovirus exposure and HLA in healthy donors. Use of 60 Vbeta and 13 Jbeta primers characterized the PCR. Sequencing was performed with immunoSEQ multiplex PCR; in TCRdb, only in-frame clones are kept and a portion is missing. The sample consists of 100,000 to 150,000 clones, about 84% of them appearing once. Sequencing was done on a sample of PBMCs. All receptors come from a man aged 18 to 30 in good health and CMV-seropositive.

CDR3 region: CASSIGVGAEAFF. CDR3 DNA: TGTGCCAGTAGTATAGGCGTCGGGGCTGAAGCTTTCTTT. The chain employs TRBV19 and TRBJ1-1; D is uncertain. CDR1 and CDR2 from the germline V gene are LNHDA and SQIVND (reference sequence). There are 13 residues in the CDR3. V lost 1 base and J lost 6, with 9 bases in between. Full variable domain (missing parts from reference TRBV19 and TRBJ1-1): DGGITQSPKYLFRKEGQNVTLSCEQNLNHDAMYWYRQDPGQGLRLIYYSQIVNDFQKGDIAEGYSVSREKKESFPLTVTSAQKNPTAFYLCASSIGVGAEAFFGQGTRLTVV.

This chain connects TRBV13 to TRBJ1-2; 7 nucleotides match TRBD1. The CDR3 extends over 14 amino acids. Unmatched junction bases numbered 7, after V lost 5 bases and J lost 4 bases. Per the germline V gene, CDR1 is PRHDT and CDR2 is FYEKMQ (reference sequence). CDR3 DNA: TGTGCCAGCAGCCTACAGGGGTCGATCTATGGCTACACCTTC. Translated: CASSLQGSIYGYTF.

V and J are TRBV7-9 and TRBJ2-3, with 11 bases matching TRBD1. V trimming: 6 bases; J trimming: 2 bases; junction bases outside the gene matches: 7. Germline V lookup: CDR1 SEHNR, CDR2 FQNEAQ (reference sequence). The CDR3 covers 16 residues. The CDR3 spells CASRLGTGGVTDTQYF. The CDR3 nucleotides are TGTGCCAGCAGACTCGGGACAGGGGGGGTCACAGATACGCAGTATTTT.

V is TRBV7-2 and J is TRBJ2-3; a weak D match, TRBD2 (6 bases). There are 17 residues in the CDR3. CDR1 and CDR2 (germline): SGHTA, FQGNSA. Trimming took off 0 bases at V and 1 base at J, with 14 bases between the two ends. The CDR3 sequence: CASSLAPRGAGTDTQYF. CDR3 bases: TGTGCCAGCAGCTTAGCGCCGCGGGGCGCGGGCACAGATACGCAGTATTTT.

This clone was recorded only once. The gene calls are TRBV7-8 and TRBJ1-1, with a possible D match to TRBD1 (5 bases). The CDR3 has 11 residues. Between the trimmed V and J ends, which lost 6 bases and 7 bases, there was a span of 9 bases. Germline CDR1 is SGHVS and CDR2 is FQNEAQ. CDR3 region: CASRHDSEAFF. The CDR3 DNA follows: TGTGCCAGCAGACACGACAGTGAAGCTTTCTTT.

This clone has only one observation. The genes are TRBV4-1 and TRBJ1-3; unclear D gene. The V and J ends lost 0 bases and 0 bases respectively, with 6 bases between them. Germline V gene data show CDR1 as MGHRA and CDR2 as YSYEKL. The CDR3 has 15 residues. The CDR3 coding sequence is TGCGCCAGCAGCCAAGACCCGGGCTCTGGAAACACCATATATTTT. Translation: CASSQDPGSGNTIYF.

CDR3 protein: CASRRDRVTGELFF. The CDR3 DNA is TGTGCCAGTAGAAGGGACAGGGTGACCGGGGAGCTGTTTTTT. This chain joins TRBV6-5 and TRBJ2-2; TRBD1 agrees at 9 bases. Trimming cost V 9 bases and J 5 bases; bases outside gene matches: 7. Germline CDR1 is MNHEY and CDR2 is SVGAGI. The CDR3 consists of 14 residues.

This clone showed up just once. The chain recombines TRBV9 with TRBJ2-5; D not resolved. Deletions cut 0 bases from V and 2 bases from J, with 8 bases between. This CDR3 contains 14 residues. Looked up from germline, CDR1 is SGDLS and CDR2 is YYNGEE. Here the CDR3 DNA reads TGTGCCAGCAGCGTAGGAGGTCTACAAGAGACCCAGTACTTC. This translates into CASSVGGLQETQYF.

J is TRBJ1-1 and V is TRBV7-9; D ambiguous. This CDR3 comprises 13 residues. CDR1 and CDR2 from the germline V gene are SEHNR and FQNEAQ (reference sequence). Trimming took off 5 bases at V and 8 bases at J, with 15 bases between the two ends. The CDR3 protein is CASSHDLGREAFF. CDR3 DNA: TGTGCCAGCAGCCATGACCTCGGCAGGGAAGCTTTCTTT.

CDR3 residues: CASSIRSVAMGNEQFF. For the CDR3, the DNA is TGTGCCAGTAGTATTCGGTCAGTAGCAATGGGCAATGAGCAGTTCTTC. V gene TRBV19 combines with J gene TRBJ2-1; D call uncertain. The CDR3 totals 16 residues. The germline CDR1 and CDR2 sequences are LNHDA and SQIVND (reference sequence). V lost 3 bases, J lost 6 bases, and 18 bases lay in between.

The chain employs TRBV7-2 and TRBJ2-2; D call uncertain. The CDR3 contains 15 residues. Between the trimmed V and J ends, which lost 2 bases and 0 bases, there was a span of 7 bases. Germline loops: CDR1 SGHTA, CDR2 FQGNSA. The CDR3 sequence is CASSLYLANTGELFF. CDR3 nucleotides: TGTGCCAGCAGCTTATATCTCGCGAACACCGGGGAGCTGTTTTTT.

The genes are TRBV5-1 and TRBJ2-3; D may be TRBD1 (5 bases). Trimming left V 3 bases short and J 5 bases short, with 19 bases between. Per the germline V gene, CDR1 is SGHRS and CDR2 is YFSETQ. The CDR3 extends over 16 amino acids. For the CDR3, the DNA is TGCGCCAGCAGCTCCCGATTTTTGACGACAGAAGATACGCAGTATTTT. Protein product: CASSSRFLTTEDTQYF.

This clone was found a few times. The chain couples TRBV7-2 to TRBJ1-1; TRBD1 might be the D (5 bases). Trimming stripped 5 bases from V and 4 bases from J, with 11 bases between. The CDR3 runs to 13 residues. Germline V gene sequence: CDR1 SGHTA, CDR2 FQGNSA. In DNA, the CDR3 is TGTGCCAGCAGCCTGACAGCAACCACTGAAGCTTTCTTT. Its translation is CASSLTATTEAFF.

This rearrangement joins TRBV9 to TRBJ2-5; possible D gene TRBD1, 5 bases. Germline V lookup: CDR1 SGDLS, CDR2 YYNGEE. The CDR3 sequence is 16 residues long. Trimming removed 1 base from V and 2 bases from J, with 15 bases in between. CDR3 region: CASSVPQKGRQETQYF. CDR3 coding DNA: TGTGCCAGCAGCGTACCCCAAAAGGGGCGACAAGAGACCCAGTACTTC.

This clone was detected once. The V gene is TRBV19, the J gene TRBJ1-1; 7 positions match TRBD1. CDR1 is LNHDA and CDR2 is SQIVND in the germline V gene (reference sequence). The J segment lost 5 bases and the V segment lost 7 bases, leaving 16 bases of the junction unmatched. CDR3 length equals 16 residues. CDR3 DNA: TGTGCCAGTACCCTCTATGCTTGGGCAGGGGGAACTGAAGCTTTCTTT. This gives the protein CASTLYAWAGGTEAFF.

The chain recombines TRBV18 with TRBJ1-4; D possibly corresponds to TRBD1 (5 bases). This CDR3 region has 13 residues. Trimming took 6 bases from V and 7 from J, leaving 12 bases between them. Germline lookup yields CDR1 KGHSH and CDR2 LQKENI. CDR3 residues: CASSQGKREKLFF. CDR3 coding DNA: TGTGCCAGCTCTCAGGGAAAACGTGAAAAACTGTTTTTT.

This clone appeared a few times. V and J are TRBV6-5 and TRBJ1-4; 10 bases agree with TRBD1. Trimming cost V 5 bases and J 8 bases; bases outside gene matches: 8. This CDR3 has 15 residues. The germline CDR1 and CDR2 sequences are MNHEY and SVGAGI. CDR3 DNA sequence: TGTGCCAGCAGTACACCCGGACAGGGGGGGGAAAAACTGTTTTTT. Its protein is CASSTPGQGGEKLFF.

CDR3: CASSVGGGMEGEAFF. CDR3 nucleotide sequence: TGTGCCAGCAGCGTAGGGGGTGGGATGGAGGGCGAAGCTTTCTTT. V and J are TRBV9 and TRBJ1-1, with unresolved D. This CDR3 spans 15 amino acids. Between the trimmed V and J ends, which lost 0 bases and 8 bases, there was a span of 17 bases. Germline lookup yields CDR1 SGDLS and CDR2 YYNGEE.

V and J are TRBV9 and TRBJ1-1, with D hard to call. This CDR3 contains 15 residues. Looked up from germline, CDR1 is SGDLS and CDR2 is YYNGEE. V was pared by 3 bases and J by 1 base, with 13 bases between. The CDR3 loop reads CASSANVGENTEAFF. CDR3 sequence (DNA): TGTGCCAGCAGCGCGAACGTCGGGGAGAACACTGAAGCTTTCTTT.

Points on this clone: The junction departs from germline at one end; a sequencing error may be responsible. The CDR3 nucleotides are TGTTCCAGCAGCTTTGGAGACAGGCTAGGATCTGCCGGGGAGCTGTTTTTT. As protein: CSSSFGDRLGSAGELFF. The V gene is TRBV7-9, the J gene TRBJ2-2, with D maybe TRBD1 (6 bases). The V gene's germline CDR1 is SEHNR and CDR2 FQNEAQ (reference sequence). The CDR3 consists of 17 residues. The full variable domain, in which reference TRBV7-9 and TRBJ2-2 provide the parts outside the CDR3, is DTGVSQNPRHKITKRGQNVTFRCDPISEHNRLYWYRQTLGQGPEFLTYFQNEAQLEKSRLLSDRFSAERPKGSFSTLEIQRTEQGDSAMYLCSSSFGDRLGSAGELFFGEGSRLTVL.

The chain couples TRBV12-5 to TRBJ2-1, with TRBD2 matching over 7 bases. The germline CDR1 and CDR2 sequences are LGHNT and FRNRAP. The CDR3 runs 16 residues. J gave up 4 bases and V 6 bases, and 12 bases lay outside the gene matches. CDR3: CASGDPGAGLYNEQFF. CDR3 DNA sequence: TGTGCTAGTGGGGACCCCGGAGCGGGACTATACAATGAGCAGTTCTTC.

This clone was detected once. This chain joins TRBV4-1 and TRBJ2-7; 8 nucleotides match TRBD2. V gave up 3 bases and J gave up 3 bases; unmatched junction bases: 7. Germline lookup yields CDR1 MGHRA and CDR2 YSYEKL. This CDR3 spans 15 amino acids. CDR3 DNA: TGCGCCAGCAGCCAGATAGCGGGGAATAACTACGAGCAGTACTTC. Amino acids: CASSQIAGNNYEQYF.

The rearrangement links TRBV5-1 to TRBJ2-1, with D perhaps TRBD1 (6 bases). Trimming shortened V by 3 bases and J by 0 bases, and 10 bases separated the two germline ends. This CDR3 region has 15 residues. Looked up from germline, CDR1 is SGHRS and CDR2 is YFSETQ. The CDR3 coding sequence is TGCGCCAGCAGCTCCTCAGGGGTCTCCTACAATGAGCAGTTCTTC. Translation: CASSSSGVSYNEQFF.

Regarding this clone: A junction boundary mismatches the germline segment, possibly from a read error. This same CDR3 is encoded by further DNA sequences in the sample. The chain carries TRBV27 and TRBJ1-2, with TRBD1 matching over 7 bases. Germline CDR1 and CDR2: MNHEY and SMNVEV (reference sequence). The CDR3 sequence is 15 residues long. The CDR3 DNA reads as TGTGCCAGTAGTTTATTTATAGGGGGCATGGGTGGCTACACCTTC. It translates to CASSLFIGGMGGYTF.

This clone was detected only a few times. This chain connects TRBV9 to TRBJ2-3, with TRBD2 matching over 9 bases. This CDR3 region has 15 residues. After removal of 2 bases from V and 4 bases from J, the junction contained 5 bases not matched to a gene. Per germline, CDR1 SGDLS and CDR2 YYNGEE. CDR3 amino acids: CASSVRAGGADTQYF. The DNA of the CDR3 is TGTGCCAGCAGCGTCAGAGCGGGAGGTGCAGATACGCAGTATTTT.

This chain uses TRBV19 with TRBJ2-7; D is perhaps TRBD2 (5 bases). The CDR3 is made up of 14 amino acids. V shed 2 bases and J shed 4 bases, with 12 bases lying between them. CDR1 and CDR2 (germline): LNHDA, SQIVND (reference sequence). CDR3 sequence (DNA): TGTGCCAGTAGTATATCGCTCGAGGGTTACGAGCAGTACTTC. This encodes CASSISLEGYEQYF.

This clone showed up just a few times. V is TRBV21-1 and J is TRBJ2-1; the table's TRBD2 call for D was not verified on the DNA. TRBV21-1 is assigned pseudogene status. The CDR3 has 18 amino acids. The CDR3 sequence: CASSKPKLAGRTYNEQFF. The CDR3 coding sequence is TGTGCCAGCAGCAAACCCAAACTAGCGGGTCGAACCTACAATGAGCAGTTCTTC.

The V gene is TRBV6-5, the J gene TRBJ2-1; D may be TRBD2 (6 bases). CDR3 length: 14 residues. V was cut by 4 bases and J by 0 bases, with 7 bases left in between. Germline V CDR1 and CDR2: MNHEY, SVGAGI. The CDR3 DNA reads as TGTGCCAGCAGTTCGGGGGACTCCTACAATGAGCAGTTCTTC. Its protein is CASSSGDSYNEQFF.

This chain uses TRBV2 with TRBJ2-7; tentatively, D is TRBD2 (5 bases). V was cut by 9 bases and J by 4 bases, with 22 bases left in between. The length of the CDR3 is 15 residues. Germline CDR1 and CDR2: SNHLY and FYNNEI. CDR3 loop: CASFYKQEAAYEQYF. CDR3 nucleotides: TGTGCCAGTTTTTACAAGCAGGAGGCGGCATACGAGCAGTACTTC.

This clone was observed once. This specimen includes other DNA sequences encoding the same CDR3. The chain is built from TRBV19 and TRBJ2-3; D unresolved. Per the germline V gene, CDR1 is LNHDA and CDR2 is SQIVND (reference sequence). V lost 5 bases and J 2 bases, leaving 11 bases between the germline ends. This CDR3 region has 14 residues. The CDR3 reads CASSSYSDTDTQYF. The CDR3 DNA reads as TGTGCCAGTAGTTCTTACTCCGACACAGATACGCAGTATTTT.